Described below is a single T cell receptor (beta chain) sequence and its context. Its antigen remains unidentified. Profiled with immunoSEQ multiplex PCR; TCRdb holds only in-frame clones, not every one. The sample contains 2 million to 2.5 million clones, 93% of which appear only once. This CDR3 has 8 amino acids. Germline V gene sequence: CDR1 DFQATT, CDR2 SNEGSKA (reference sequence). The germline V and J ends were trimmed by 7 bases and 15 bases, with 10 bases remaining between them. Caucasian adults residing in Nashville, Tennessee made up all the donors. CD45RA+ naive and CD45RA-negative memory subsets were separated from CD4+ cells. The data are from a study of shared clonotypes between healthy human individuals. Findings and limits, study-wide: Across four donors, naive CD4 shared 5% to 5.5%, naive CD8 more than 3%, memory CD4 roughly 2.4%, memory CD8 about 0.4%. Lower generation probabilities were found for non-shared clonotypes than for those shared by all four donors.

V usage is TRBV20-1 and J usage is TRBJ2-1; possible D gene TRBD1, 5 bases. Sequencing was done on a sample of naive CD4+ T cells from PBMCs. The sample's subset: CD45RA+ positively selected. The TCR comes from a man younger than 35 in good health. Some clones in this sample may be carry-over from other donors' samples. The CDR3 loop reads CSVRGPFF. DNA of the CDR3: TGCAGTGTAAGGGGTCCGTTCTTC.